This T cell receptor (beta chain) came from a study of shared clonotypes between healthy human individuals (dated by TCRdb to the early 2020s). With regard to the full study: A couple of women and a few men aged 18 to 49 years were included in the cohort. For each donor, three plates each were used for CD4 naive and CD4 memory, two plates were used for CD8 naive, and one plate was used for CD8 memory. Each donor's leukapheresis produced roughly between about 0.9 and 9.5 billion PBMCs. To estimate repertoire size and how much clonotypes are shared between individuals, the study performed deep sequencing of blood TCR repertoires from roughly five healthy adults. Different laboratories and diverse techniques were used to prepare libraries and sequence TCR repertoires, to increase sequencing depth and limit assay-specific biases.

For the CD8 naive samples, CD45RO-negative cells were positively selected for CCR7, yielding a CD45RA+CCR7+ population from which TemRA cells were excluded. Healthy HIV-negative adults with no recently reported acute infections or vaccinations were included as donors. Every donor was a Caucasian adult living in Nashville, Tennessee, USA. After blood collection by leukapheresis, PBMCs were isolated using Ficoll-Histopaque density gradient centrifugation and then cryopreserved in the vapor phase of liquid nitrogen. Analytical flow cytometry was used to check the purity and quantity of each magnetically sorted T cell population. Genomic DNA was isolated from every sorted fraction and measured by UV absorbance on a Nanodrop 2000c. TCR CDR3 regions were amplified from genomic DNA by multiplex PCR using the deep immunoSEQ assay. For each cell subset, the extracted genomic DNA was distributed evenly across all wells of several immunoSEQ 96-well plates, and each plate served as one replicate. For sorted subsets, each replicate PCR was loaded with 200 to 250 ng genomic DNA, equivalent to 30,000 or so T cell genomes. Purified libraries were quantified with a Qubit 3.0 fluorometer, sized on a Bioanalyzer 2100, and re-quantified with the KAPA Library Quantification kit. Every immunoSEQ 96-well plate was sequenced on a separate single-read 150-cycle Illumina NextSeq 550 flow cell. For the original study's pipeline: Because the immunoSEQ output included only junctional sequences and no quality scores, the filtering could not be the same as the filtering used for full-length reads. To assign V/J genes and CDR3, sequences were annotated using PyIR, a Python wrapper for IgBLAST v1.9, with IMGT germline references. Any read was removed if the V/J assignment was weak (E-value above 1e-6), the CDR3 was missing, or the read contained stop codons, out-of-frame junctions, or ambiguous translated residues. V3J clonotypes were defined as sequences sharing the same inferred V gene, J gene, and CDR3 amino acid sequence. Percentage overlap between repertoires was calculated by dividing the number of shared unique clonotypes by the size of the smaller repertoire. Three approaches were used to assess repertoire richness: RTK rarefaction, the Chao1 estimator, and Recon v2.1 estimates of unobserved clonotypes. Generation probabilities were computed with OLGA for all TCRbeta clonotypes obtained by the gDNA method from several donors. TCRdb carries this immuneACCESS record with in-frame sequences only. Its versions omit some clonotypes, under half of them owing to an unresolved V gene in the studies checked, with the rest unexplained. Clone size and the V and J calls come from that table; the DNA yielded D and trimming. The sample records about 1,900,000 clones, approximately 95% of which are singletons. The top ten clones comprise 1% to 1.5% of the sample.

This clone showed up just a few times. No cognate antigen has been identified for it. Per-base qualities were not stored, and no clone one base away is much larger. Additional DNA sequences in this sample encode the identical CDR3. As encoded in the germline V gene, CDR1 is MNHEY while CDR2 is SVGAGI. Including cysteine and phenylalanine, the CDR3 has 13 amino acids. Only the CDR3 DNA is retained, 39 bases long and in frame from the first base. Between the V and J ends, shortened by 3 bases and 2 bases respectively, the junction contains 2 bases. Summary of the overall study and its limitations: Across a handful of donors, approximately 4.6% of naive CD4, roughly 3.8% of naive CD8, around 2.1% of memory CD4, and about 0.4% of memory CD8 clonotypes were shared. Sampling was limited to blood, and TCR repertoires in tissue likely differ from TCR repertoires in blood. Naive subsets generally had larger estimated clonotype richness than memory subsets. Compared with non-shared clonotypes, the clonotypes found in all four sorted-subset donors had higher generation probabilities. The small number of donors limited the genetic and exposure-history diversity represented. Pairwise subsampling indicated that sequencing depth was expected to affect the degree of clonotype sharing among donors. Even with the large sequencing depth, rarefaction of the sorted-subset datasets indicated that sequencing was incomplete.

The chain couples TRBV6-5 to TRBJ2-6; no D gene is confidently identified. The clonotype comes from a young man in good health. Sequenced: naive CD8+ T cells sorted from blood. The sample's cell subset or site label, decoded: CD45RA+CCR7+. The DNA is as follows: TGTGCCAGCAGTTATACTGGGGCCAACGTCCTGACTTTC. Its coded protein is CASSYTGANVLTF.